Shown below are 14 T cell receptor beta chains from a single sample sequenced in a study of blood T cell repertoires in COVID-19. Libraries were prepared by immunoSEQ multiplex PCR; TCRdb keeps only in-frame clonotypes and omits some of them. The table lists about 90,000 clones, more than 80% of them singletons, with about a tenth in the top ten. Material for sequencing was peripheral blood. The receptors here all came from an older woman with acute or convalescent COVID-19.

This rearrangement joins TRBV5-1 to TRBJ2-7; 9 bases fit TRBD1. V gave up 0 bases and J gave up 5 bases; unmatched junction bases: 9. The CDR3 has 16 amino acids. In germline, CDR1 is SGHRS, CDR2 YFSETQ. This chain's CDR3 is CASSLVGGTGFDEQYF. In DNA, the CDR3 is TGCGCCAGCAGCTTGGTTGGTGGGACAGGGTTTGACGAGCAGTACTTC. Complete variable domain (other parts from reference TRBV5-1 and TRBJ2-7): KAGVTQTPRYLIKTRGQQVTLSCSPISGHRSVSWYQQTPGQGLQFLFEYFSETQRNKGNFPGRFSGRQFSNSRSEMNVSTLELGDSALYLCASSLVGGTGFDEQYFGPGTRLTVT.

The rearrangement joins TRBV7-9 to TRBJ2-3; 8 nucleotides agree with TRBD1. There are 18 residues in the CDR3. Germline V lookup: CDR1 SEHNR, CDR2 FQNEAQ (reference sequence). Trimming at V came to 5 bases and at J to 0 bases, leaving 13 bases not matched to a gene. CDR3 residues: CASSPPLGQGSSTDTQYF. In DNA form, the CDR3 reads TGTGCCAGCAGCCCCCCCCTAGGACAGGGCTCTAGCACAGATACGCAGTATTTT.

The chain couples TRBV6-5 to TRBJ2-1; 10 bases align to TRBD1. V lost 4 bases to trimming and J lost 4 bases; unmatched junction nucleotides: 4. The CDR3 has 15 residues. In germline, CDR1 is MNHEY, CDR2 SVGAGI. The CDR3 is CASSFRTGGYNEQFF. The CDR3 DNA reads TGTGCCAGCAGTTTTCGGACAGGGGGTTACAATGAGCAGTTCTTC.

This chain connects TRBV5-1 to TRBJ2-1, with 8 nucleotides matching TRBD1. V shed 3 bases and J 10 bases; nucleotides not matched to a gene: 12. CDR3 size: 15 residues. Germline V gives CDR1 SGHRS, CDR2 YFSETQ. Written as DNA, the CDR3 is TGCGCCAGCAGCTCCGGACAGGGTGGAACTGGGGAGCAGTTCTTC. Translated, it gives CASSSGQGGTGEQFF. The full variable domain, in which reference TRBV5-1 and TRBJ2-1 provide the parts outside the CDR3, is KAGVTQTPRYLIKTRGQQVTLSCSPISGHRSVSWYQQTPGQGLQFLFEYFSETQRNKGNFPGRFSGRQFSNSRSEMNVSTLELGDSALYLCASSSGQGGTGEQFFGPGTRLTVL.

This chain links TRBV4-1 with TRBJ1-1; D is perhaps TRBD1 (5 bases). V was trimmed by 0 bases and J by 4 bases, leaving 12 bases between them. CDR1 MGHRA and CDR2 YSYEKL come from the germline V gene. This CDR3 comprises 15 residues. CDR3 bases: TGCGCCAGCAGCCAAGATCGGGGGTCGGTCACTGAAGCTTTCTTT. Its translation: CASSQDRGSVTEAFF.

The V gene is TRBV28, the J gene TRBJ1-6; a weak D match, TRBD1 (6 bases). The CDR3 contains 15 residues. Per germline, CDR1 MDHEN and CDR2 SYDVKM. Trimming took 2 bases from V and 5 from J, leaving 10 bases between them. CDR3 sequence (DNA): TGTGCCAGCAGTTTACAGGGGCCGAATAATTCACCCCTCCACTTT. This sequence encodes CASSLQGPNNSPLHF.

The chain employs TRBV13 and TRBJ2-2, with TRBD1 identical over 7 bases. Germline CDR1 reads PRHDT; CDR2 reads FYEKMQ (reference sequence). This CDR3 is 14 amino acids long. Germline trimming cut 8 bases from V and 3 bases from J; bases unmatched to any gene: 6. In DNA, the CDR3 is TGTGCCAGCTCGGGACAGAGGTACACCGGGGAGCTGTTTTTT. Translating gives CASSGQRYTGELFF. Variable domain in full (rest from reference TRBV13 and TRBJ2-2): AAGVIQSPRHLIKEKRETATLKCYPIPRHDTVYWYQQGPGQDPQFLISFYEKMQSDKGSIPDRFSAQQFSDYHSELNMSSLELGDSALYFCASSGQRYTGELFFGEGSRLTVL.

J is TRBJ2-1 and V is TRBV25-1; 12 bases are a match to TRBD1. CDR1 is MGHDK, CDR2 SYGVNS, per germline. Trimming took 6 bases from V and 12 from J; bases not matched to a gene: 18. The length of the CDR3 is 17 residues. The CDR3 DNA sequence: TGTGCCAGCAGCCTCACAAACCCGGGACAGGGGGCGTTGGGGCAGTTCTTC. This sequence encodes CASSLTNPGQGALGQFF.

This chain uses TRBV3-1 (or the pseudogene TRBV3-2) with TRBJ1-4; 11 nucleotides match TRBD1. The V and J ends lost 4 bases and 12 bases, in that order; junction bases with no gene match: 4. The V gene's germline CDR1 is LGHDT and CDR2 YNNKEL (reference sequence). The CDR3 is made up of 13 amino acids. The CDR3 loop reads CASSRRTGGELFF. The DNA for the CDR3 is TGTGCCAGCAGCCGACGGACAGGGGGCGAACTGTTTTTT.

Only a few counts were recorded for this clone. The V call is TRBV9, the J call TRBJ2-7; tentative D call: TRBD2 (5 bases). This CDR3 contains 13 residues. The V gene lost 4 bases and the J gene lost 0 bases, with 8 bases spanning the gap. CDR1 is SGDLS, CDR2 YYNGEE, per germline. The CDR3 reads CASSTGFSYEQYF. CDR3 bases: TGTGCCAGCAGCACGGGGTTCTCCTACGAGCAGTACTTC.

This chain links TRBV20-1 with TRBJ2-7, with D possibly matching TRBD1 (5 bases). CDR1 and CDR2 from the germline V gene are DFQATT and SNEGSKA (reference sequence). The length of the CDR3 is 10 residues. V was shortened by 3 bases and J by 13 bases, with 13 bases between the two germline ends. The CDR3 nucleotides read TGCAGTGCTAGTACAGGCAAATTATACTTC. Its translation is CSASTGKLYF.

The chain has TRBV6-6 and TRBJ1-1, with a tentative D call TRBD1 (6 bases). Germline assignment: CDR1 MNHNY and CDR2 SVGAGI (reference sequence). V dropped 5 bases and J dropped 2 bases, with 15 bases sitting between them. The CDR3 has 15 residues. This CDR3 reads CASSPRGGTNTEAFF. The CDR3 coding sequence is TGTGCCAGCAGTCCCCGCGGGGGGACAAACACTGAAGCTTTCTTT.

V is TRBV3-1 (or the pseudogene TRBV3-2) and J is TRBJ2-7, with TRBD1 matching 7 bases. Germline CDR1 LGHDT, CDR2 YNNKEL (reference sequence). The CDR3 contains 13 residues. J was trimmed by 3 bases and V by 5 bases; bases with no gene match: 4. The CDR3 nucleotides are TGTGCCAGCAGCACGGGACAGCACTACGAGCAGTACTTC. Translated: CASSTGQHYEQYF.

This clone was seen only a few times. The chain carries TRBV7-3 and TRBJ2-3; possibly TRBD2 for D (5 bases). CDR3 length: 15 residues. With 5 bases removed from V and 1 base from J, the gap between germline ends came to 13 bases. Germline CDR1 SGHTA, CDR2 FQGTGA. The CDR3 loop reads CASSTSGAGTDTQYF. CDR3 nucleotides: TGTGCCAGCAGCACCTCTGGAGCGGGCACAGATACGCAGTATTTT.